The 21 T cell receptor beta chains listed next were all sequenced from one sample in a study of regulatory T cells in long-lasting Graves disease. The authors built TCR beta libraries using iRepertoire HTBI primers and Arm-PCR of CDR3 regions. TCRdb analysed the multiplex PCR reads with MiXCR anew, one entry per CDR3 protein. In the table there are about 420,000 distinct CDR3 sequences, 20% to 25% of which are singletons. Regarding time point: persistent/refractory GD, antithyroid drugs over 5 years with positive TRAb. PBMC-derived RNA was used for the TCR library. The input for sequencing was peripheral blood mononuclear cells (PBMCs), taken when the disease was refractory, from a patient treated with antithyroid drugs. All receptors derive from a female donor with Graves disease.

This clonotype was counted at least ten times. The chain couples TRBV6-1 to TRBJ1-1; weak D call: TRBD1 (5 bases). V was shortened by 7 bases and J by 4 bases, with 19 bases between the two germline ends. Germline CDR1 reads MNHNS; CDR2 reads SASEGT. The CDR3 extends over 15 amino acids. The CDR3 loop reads CASTDAGWGSTEAFF. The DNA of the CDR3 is TGTGCCAGCACCGACGCGGGGTGGGGGAGCACTGAAGCTTTCTTT.

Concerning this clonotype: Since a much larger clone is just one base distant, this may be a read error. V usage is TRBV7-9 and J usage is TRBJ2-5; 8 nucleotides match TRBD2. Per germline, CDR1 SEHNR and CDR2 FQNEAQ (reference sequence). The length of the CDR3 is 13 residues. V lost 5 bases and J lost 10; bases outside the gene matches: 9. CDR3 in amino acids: CASSVGLVGNQYF. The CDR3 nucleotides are TGTGCCAGCAGCGTGGGACTAGTAGGGAACCAGTACTTC. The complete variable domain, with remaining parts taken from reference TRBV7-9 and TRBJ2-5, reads DTGVSQNPRHKITKRGQNVTFRCDPISEHNRLYWYRQTLGQGPEFLTYFQNEAQLEKSRLLSDRFSAERPKGSFSTLEIQRTEQGDSAMYLCASSVGLVGNQYFGPGTRLLVL.

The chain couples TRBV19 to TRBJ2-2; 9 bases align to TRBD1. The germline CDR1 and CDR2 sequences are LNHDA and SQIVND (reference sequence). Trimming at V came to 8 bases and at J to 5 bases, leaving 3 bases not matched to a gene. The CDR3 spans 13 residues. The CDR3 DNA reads TGTGCCAGTTTGGACAGGGGTACCGGGGAGCTGTTTTTT. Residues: CASLDRGTGELFF.

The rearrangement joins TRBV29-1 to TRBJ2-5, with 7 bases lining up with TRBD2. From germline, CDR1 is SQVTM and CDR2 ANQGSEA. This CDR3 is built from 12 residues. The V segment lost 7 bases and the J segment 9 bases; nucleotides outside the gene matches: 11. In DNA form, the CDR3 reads TGCAGCGCTCCTGGGGGGGGGGTTGCCCAGTACTTC. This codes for CSAPGGGVAQYF.

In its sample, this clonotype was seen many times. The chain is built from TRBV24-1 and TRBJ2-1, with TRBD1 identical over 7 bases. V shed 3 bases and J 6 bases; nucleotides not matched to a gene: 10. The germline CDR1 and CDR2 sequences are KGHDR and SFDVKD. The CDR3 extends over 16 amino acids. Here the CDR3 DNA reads TGTGCCACCAGTGATCTCCGGGACAGTGCAGGCAATGAGCAGTTCTTC. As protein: CATSDLRDSAGNEQFF.

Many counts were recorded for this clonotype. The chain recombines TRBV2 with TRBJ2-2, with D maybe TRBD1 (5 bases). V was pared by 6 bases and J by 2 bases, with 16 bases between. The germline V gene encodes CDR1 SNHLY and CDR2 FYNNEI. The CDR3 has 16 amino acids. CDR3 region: CASSLQGVGNTGELFF. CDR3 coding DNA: TGTGCCAGCAGCTTACAAGGGGTGGGCAACACCGGGGAGCTGTTTTTT.

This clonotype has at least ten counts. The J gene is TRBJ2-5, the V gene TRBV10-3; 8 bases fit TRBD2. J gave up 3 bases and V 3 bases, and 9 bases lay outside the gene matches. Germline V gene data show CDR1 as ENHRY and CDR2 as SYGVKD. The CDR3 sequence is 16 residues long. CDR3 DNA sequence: TGTGCCATCAGTGACCCTAGGAGCGGGGGAGAAGAGACCCAGTACTTC. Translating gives CAISDPRSGGEETQYF.

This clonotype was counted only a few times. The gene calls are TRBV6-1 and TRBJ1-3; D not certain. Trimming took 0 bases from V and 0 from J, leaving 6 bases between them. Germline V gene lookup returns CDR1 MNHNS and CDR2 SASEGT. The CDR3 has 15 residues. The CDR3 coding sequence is TGTGCCAGCAGTGAAGCAGCCCTCTCTGGAAACACCATATATTTT. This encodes CASSEAALSGNTIYF.

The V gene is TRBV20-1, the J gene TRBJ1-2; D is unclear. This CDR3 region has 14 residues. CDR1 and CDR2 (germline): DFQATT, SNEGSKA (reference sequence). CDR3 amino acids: CSDPRTANSAGYTF. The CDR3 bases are TGCAGCGATCCCAGGACGGCAAATTCAGCGGGCTACACCTTC.

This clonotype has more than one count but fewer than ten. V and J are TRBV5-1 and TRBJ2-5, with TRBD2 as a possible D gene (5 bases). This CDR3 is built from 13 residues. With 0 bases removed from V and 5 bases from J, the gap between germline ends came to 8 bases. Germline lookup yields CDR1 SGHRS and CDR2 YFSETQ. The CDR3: CASSLGERETQYF. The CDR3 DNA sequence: TGCGCCAGCAGCTTGGGGGAGAGGGAGACCCAGTACTTC.

CDR3 DNA sequence: TGCAGCGTCGGGTCTAAAGGGAGCTCTTACGAGCAGTACTTC. This encodes CSVGSKGSSYEQYF. The chain recombines TRBV29-1 with TRBJ2-7; perhaps TRBD2 as D (5 bases). Trimming took off 6 bases at V and 4 bases at J, with 19 bases between the two ends. The CDR3 has 14 amino acids. Germline CDR1 reads SQVTM; CDR2 reads ANQGSEA.

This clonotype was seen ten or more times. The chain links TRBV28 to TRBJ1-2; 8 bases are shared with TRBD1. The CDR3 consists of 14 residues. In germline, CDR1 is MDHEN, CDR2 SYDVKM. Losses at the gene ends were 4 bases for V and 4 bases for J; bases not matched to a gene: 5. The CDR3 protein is CASSSSQGGYGYTF. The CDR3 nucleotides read TGTGCCAGCAGTTCCTCACAGGGGGGCTATGGCTACACCTTC.

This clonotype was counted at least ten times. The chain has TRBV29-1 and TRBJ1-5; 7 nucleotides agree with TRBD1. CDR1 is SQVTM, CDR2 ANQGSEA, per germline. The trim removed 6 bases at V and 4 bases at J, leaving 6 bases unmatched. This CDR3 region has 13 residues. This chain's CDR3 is CSVAGTENQPQHF. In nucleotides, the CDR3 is TGCAGCGTGGCCGGGACAGAGAATCAGCCCCAGCATTTT. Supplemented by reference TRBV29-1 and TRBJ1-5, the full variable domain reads SAVISQKPSRDICQRGTSLTIQCQVDSQVTMMFWYRQQPGQSLTLIATANQGSEATYESGFVIDKFPISRPNLTFSTLTVSNMSPEDSSIYLCSVAGTENQPQHFGDGTRLSIL.

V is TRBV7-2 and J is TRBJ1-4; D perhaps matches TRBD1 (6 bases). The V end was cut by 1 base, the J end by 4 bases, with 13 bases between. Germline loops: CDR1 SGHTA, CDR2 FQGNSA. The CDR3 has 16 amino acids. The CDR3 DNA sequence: TGTGCCAGCAGCTTAGAGGGCAGGGGATATAATGAAAAACTGTTTTTT. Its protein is CASSLEGRGYNEKLFF.

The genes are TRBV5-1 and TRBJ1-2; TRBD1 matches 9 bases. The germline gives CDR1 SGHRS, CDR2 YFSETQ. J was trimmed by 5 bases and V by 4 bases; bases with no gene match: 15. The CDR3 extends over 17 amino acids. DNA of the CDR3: TGCGCCAGCAGCCCCGGGACAGGGACCAGTCAGGGGTATGGCTACACCTTC. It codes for CASSPGTGTSQGYGYTF.

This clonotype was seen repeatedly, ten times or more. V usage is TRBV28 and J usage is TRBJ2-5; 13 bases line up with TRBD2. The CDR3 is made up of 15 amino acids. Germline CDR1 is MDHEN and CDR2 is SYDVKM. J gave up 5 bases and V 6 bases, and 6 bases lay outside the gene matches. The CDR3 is CASSRTSGSKETQYF. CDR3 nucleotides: TGTGCCAGCAGCCGGACTAGCGGGAGTAAGGAGACCCAGTACTTC.

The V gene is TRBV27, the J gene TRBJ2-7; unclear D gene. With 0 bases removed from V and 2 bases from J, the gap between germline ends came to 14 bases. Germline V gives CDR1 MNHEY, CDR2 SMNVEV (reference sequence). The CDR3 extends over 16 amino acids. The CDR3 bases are TGTGCCAGCAGTTTATCCAATGCGATAGGCACCTACGAGCAGTACTTC. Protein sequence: CASSLSNAIGTYEQYF.

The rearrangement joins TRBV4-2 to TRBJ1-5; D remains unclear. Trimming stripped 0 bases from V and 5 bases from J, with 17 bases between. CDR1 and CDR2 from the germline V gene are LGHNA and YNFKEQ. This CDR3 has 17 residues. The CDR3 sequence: CASSQDLSLIPYQPQHF. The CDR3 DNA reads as TGTGCCAGCAGCCAAGACCTCAGCTTGATCCCCTATCAGCCCCAGCATTTT.

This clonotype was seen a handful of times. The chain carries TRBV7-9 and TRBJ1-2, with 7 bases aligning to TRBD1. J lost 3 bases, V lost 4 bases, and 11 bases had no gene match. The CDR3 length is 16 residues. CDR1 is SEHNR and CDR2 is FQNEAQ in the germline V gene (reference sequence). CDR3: CASSSWDSGKDYGYTF. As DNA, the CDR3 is TGTGCCAGCAGCTCCTGGGACAGTGGGAAGGACTATGGCTACACCTTC.

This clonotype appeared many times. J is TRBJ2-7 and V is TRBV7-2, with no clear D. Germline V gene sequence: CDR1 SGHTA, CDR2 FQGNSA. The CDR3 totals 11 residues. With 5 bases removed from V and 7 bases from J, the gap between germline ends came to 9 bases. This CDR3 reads CASSPLREQYF. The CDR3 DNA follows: TGTGCCAGCAGCCCCCTGAGGGAGCAGTACTTC.

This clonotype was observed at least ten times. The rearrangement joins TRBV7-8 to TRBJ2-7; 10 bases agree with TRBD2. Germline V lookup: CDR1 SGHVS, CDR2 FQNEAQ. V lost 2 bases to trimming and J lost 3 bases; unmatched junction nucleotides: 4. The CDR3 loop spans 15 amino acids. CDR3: CASSLTSGKNYEQYF. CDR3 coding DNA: TGTGCCAGCAGCTTAACTAGCGGGAAGAACTACGAGCAGTACTTC.